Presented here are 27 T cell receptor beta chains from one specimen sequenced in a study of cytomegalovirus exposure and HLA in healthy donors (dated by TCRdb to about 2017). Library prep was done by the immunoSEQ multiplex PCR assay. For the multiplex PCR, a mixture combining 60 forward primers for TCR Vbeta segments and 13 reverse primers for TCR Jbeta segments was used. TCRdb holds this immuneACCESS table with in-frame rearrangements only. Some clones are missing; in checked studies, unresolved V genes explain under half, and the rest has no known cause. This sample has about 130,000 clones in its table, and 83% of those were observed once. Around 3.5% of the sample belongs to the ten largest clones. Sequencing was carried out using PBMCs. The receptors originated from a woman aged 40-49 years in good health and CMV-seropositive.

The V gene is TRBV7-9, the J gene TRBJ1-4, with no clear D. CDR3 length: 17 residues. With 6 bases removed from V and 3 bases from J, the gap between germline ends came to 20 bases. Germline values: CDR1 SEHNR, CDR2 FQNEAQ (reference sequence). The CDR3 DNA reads TGTGCCAGCAGTCCTCGAGGGATCCGAGATTCTAATGAAAAACTGTTTTTT. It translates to CASSPRGIRDSNEKLFF.

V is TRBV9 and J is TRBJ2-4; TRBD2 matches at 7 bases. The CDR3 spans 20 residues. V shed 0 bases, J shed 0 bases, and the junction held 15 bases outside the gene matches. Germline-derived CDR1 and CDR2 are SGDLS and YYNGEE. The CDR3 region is CASSVGADSTAGLAKNIQYF. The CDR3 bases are TGTGCCAGCAGCGTAGGGGCCGATAGTACAGCGGGATTAGCCAAAAACATTCAGTACTTC.

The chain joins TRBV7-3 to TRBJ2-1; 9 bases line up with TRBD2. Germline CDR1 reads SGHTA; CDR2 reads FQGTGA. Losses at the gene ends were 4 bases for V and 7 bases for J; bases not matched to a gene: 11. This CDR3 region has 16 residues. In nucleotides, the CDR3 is TGTGCCAGCAGCTCCTCCGGCGGGAGGGCCGGGAATGAGCAGTTCTTC. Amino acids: CASSSSGGRAGNEQFF.

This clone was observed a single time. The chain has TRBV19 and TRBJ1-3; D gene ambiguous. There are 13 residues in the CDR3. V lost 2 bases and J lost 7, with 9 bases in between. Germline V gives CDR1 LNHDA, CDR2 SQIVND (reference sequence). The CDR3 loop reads CASSINEANTIYF. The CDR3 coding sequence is TGTGCCAGTAGTATAAACGAGGCGAACACCATATATTTT.

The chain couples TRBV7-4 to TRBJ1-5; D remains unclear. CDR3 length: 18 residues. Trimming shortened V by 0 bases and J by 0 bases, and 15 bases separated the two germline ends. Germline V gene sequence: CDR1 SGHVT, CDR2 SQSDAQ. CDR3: CASSLARDRPLSNQPQHF. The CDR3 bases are TGTGCCAGCAGCTTAGCCCGGGATCGCCCGCTTAGCAATCAGCCCCAGCATTTT.

The CDR3 here is CAWSGLGRGRGSNEQFF. As DNA, the CDR3 is TGTGCCTGGAGTGGATTGGGCCGCGGGAGGGGTTCCAATGAGCAGTTCTTC. The rearrangement uses TRBV30 and TRBJ2-1; 9 bases map to TRBD2. The CDR3 sequence is 17 residues long. Germline V lookup: CDR1 GTSNPN, CDR2 SVGIG (reference sequence). J was trimmed by 6 bases and V by 1 base; bases with no gene match: 13.

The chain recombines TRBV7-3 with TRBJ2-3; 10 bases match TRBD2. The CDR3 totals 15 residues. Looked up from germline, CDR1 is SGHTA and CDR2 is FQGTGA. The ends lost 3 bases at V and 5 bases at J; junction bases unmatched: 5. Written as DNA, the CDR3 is TGTGCCAGCAGCTTTCAAGCGGGAGGGCTAGATACGCAGTATTTT. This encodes CASSFQAGGLDTQYF.

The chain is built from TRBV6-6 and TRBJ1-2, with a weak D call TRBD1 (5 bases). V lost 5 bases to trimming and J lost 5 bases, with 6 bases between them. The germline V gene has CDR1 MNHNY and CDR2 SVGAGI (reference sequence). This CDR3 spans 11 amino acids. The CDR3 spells CASSGAYGYTF. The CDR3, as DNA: TGTGCCAGCAGTGGGGCTTATGGCTACACCTTC.

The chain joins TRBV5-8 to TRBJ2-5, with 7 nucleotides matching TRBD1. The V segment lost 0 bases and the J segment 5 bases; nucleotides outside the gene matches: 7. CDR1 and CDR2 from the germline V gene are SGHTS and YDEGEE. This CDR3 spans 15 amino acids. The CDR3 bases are TGTGCCAGCAGCTTGGATGGGGACAGCCGCGAGACCCAGTACTTC. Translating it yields CASSLDGDSRETQYF. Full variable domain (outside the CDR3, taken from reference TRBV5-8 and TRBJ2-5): EAGVTQSPTHLIKTRGQQATLRCSPISGHTSVYWYQQALGLGLQFLLWYDEGEERNRGNFPPRFSGRQFPNYSSELNVNALELEDSALYLCASSLDGDSRETQYFGPGTRLLVL.

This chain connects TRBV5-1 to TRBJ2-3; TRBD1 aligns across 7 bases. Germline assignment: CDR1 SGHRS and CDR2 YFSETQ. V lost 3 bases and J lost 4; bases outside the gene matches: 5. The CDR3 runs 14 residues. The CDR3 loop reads CASSSGTAADTQYF. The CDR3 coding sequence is TGCGCCAGCAGCTCCGGGACAGCAGCAGATACGCAGTATTTT.

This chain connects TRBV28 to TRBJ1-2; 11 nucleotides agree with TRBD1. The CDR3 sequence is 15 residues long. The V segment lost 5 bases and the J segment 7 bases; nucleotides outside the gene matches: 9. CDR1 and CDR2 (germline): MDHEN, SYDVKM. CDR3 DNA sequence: TGTGCCAGCAGTACCCCCCGGACAGGGGGCGCTGGCTACACCTTC. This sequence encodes CASSTPRTGGAGYTF.

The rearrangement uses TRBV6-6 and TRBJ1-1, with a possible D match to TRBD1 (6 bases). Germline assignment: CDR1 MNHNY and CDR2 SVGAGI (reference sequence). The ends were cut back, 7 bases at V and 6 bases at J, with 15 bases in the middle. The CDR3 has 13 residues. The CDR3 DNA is TGTGCCAGCAAAAAAGACAGGACCTCTGAAGCTTTCTTT. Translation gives CASKKDRTSEAFF.

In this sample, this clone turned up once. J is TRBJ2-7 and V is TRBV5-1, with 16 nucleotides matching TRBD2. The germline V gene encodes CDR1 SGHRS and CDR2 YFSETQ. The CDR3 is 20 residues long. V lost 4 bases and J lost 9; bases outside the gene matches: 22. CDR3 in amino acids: CASSRDPGLAGGTLPCGQYF. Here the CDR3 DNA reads TGCGCCAGCAGCCGCGACCCGGGACTAGCGGGAGGGACCCTCCCCTGTGGGCAGTACTTC.

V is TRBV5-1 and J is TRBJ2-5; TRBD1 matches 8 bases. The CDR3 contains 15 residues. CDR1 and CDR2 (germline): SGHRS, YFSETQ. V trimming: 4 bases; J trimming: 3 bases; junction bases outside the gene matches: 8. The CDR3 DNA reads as TGCGCCAGCAGCGGACAGGGTGATAGGGAAGAGACCCAGTACTTC. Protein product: CASSGQGDREETQYF.

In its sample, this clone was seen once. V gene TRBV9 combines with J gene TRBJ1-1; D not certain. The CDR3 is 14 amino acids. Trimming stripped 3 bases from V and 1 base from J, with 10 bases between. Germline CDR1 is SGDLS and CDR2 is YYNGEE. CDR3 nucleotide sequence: TGTGCCAGCAGCGACGGACGGGAGAACACTGAAGCTTTCTTT. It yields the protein CASSDGRENTEAFF.

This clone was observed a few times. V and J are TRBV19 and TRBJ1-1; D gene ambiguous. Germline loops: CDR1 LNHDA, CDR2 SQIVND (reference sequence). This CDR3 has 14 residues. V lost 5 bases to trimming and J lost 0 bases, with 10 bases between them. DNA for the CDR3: TGTGCCAGTAGTGAGAGAGGGCTGAACACTGAAGCTTTCTTT. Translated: CASSERGLNTEAFF.

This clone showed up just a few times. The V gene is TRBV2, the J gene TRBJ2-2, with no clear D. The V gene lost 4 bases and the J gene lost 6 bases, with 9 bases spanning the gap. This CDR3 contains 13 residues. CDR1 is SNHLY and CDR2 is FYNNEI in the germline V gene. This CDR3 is CASSVTRSGELFF. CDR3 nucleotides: TGTGCCAGCAGTGTTACGCGGTCCGGGGAGCTGTTTTTT.

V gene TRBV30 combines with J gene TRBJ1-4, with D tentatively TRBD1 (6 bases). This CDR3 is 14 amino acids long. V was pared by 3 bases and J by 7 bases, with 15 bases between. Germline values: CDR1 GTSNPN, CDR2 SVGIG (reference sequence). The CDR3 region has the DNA TGTGCCTGGAGCCGGGACATAACTCCTGAAAAACTGTTTTTT. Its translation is CAWSRDITPEKLFF.

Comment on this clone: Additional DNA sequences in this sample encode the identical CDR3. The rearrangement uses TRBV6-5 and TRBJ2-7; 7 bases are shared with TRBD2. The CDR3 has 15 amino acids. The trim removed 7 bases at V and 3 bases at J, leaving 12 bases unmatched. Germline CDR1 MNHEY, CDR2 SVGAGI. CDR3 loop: CASKTGGPEVYEQYF. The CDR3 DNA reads TGTGCCAGCAAAACGGGGGGACCCGAGGTCTACGAGCAGTACTTC.

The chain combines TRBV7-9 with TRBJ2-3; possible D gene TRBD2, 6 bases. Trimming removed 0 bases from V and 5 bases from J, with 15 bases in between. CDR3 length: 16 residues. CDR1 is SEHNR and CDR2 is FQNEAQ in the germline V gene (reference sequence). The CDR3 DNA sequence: TGTGCCAGCAGCTTAGCAAGGATCGGGAGCCAAGATACGCAGTATTTT. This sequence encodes CASSLARIGSQDTQYF. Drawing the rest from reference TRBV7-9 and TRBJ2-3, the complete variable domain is DTGVSQNPRHKITKRGQNVTFRCDPISEHNRLYWYRQTLGQGPEFLTYFQNEAQLEKSRLLSDRFSAERPKGSFSTLEIQRTEQGDSAMYLCASSLARIGSQDTQYFGPGTRLTVL.

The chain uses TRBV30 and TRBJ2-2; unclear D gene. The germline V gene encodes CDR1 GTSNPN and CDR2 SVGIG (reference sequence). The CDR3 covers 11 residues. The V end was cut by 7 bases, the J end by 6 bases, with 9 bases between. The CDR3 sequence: CAYKLAGELFF. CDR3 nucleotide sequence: TGTGCCTACAAGTTGGCCGGGGAGCTGTTTTTT.

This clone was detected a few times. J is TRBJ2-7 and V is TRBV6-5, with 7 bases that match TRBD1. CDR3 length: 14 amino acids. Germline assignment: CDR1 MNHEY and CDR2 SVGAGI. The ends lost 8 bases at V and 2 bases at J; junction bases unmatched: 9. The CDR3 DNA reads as TGTGCCAGCTCCAGGGGACAGACGGCCTACGAGCAGTACTTC. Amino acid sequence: CASSRGQTAYEQYF.

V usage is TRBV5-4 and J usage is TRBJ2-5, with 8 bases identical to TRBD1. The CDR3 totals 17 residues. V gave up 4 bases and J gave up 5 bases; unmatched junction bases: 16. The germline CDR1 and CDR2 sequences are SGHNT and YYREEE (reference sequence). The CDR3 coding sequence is TGTGCCAGCAGCCCCATCCCGGGACAGGAAGGACGGGAGACCCAGTACTTC. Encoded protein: CASSPIPGQEGRETQYF. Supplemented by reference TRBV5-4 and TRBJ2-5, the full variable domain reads ETGVTQSPTHLIKTRGQQVTLRCSSQSGHNTVSWYQQALGQGPQFIFQYYREEENGRGNFPPRFSGLQFPNYSSELNVNALELDDSALYLCASSPIPGQEGRETQYFGPGTRLLVL.

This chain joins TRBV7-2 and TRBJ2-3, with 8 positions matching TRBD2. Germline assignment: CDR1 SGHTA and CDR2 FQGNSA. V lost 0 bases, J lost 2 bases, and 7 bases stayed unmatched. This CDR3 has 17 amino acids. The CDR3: CASSLAVIAGNTDTQYF. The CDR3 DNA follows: TGTGCCAGCAGCTTAGCGGTAATAGCGGGGAACACAGATACGCAGTATTTT.

As DNA, the CDR3 is TGTGCCAGCAGCCCCGGGCCTAGCGGAGTGTCCACAGATACGCAGTATTTT. This sequence encodes CASSPGPSGVSTDTQYF. The chain uses TRBV5-5 and TRBJ2-3, with 7 bases aligning to TRBD2. The CDR3 covers 17 residues. Germline trimming cut 4 bases from V and 2 bases from J; bases unmatched to any gene: 13. Looked up from germline, CDR1 is SGHKS and CDR2 is YYEKEE (reference sequence).

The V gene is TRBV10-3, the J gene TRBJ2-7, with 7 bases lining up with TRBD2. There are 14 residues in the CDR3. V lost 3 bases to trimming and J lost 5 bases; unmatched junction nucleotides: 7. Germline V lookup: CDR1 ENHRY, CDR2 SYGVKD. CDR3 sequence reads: CAISDWAGADEQYF. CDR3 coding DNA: TGTGCCATCAGTGATTGGGCGGGAGCTGACGAGCAGTACTTC.

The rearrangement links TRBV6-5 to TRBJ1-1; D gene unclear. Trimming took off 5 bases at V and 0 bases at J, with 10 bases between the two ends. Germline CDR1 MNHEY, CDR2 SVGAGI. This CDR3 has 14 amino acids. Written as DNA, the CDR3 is TGTGCCAGCAGTAACGGTGCACTGAACACTGAAGCTTTCTTT. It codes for CASSNGALNTEAFF.